Given below is one TCR delta chain in context. This clone qualifies as large (0.1 to 1%). Which antigen it targets is not known. Base qualities are not at hand, and no much larger clone is one base apart. The same CDR3 is also encoded by other DNA sequences in this sample. This specimen comes from a study of gamma-delta T cells after stem cell transplantation (TCRdb year 2016). Libraries were constructed by RT-PCR. For sequencing, an Illumina MiSeq was employed. For TCRdb, the public reads were processed anew by CATT, and duplicate DNA sequences were folded into one row. This sample gives approximately 5,000 delta-chain clones in total; less than 2.5% of them show up just once. Of the sample, approximately 19% is held by the ten largest clones. From its cysteine to its phenylalanine, the CDR3 spans 17 amino acids. The CDR3 DNA has 51 bases and is translated from base 1. For this chain, trimming is 3 bases at the V end and 0 bases at the J end, and the number of junction bases without a gene match is 7. Via the germline V gene, CDR1 is GEAIGNYY and CDR2 EKD.

The source material was gamma-delta T cells. The chain is made from TRDV2 and TRDJ1; 12 nucleotides in the junction match TRDD3. This receptor was obtained from a human donor. It is not recorded whose cells these are; they may come from a transplant donor. This receptor has the CDR3 CACDPLGDTTDTDKLIF. The nucleotide sequence is given as TGTGCCTGTGACCCACTGGGGGATACTACAGACACCGATAAACTCATCTTT.